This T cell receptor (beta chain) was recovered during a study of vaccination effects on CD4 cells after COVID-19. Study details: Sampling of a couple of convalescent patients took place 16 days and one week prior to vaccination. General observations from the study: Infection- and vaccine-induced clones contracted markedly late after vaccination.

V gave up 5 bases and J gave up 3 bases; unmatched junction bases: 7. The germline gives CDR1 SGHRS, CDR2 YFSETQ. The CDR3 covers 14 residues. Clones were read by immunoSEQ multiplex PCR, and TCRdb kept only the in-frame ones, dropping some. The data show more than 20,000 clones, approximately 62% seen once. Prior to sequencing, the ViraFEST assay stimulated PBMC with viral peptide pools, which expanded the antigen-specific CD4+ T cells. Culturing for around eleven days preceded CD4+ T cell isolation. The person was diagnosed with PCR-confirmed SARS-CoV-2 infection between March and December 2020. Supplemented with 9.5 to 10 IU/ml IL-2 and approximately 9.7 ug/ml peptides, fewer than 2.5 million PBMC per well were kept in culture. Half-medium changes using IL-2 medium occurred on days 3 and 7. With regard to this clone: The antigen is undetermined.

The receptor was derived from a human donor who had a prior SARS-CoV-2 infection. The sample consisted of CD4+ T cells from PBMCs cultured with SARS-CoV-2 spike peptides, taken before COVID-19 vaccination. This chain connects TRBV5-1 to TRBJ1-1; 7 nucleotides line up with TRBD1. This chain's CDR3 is CASSTGTVYTEAFF. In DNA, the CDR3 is TGCGCCAGCAGTACAGGGACAGTATACACTGAAGCTTTCTTT.